Below are 32 T cell receptor beta chains sequenced from a single sample in a study of shared clonotypes between healthy human individuals. The method was immunoSEQ multiplex PCR; TCRdb's version includes in-frame clones alone and lacks a portion of them. The repertoire holds 550,000 to 700,000 clones, with roughly 72% as singletons. Sequenced input: memory CD4+ T cells sorted from blood. As to subset: CD45RA-negative fraction. The receptors originated from a woman in her 30s in good health.

The rearrangement links TRBV11-2 to TRBJ2-3; TRBD2 agrees at 8 bases. Trimming at V came to 5 bases and at J to 0 bases, leaving 13 bases not matched to a gene. In germline, CDR1 is SGHAT, CDR2 FQNNGV. The CDR3 is made up of 18 amino acids. The CDR3 protein is CASSQRGGRSSSTDTQYF. DNA for the CDR3: TGTGCCAGCAGCCAAAGGGGCGGGAGGTCCTCTAGCACAGATACGCAGTATTTT.

This chain's CDR3 is CASSREQGLYEQYF. The CDR3 nucleotides read TGTGCCAGTAGTCGAGAGCAGGGTCTATACGAGCAGTACTTC. The V gene is TRBV19, the J gene TRBJ2-7, with a tentative D call TRBD1 (5 bases). The V gene's germline CDR1 is LNHDA and CDR2 SQIVND (reference sequence). The CDR3 consists of 14 residues. The ends were cut back, 5 bases at V and 4 bases at J, with 15 bases in the middle.

This chain uses TRBV7-6 with TRBJ2-5, with 9 bases fitting TRBD2. The length of the CDR3 is 17 residues. Germline CDR1 is SGHVS and CDR2 is FNYEAQ. Unmatched junction bases numbered 9, after V lost 0 bases and J lost 4 bases. The CDR3 protein is CASSLAGGASGTETQYF. The CDR3, as DNA: TGTGCCAGCAGCTTAGCGGGGGGGGCTAGCGGGACAGAGACCCAGTACTTC.

This chain links TRBV5-1 with TRBJ2-5; D is perhaps TRBD2 (5 bases). CDR1 is SGHRS and CDR2 is YFSETQ in the germline V gene. The V end was cut by 2 bases, the J end by 1 base, with 9 bases between. CDR3 length: 14 residues. CDR3: CASSLFGSQETQYF. The CDR3 region has the DNA TGCGCCAGCAGCTTATTTGGGAGCCAAGAGACCCAGTACTTC.

The rearrangement uses TRBV28 and TRBJ2-2; the D gene is possibly TRBD1 (5 bases). V was clipped by 6 bases and J by 2 bases, with 16 bases between them. Germline V lookup: CDR1 MDHEN, CDR2 SYDVKM. There are 16 residues in the CDR3. This CDR3 reads CASRPRLGLNTGELFF. CDR3 nucleotide sequence: TGTGCCAGCAGGCCCCGGTTGGGGCTTAACACCGGGGAGCTGTTTTTT.

The genes are TRBV5-8 and TRBJ2-1; TRBD1 might be the D (5 bases). The germline V gene has CDR1 SGHTS and CDR2 YDEGEE. Trimming stripped 3 bases from V and 4 bases from J, with 11 bases between. The CDR3 contains 14 residues. This CDR3 is CASSWGRTYNEQFF. CDR3 in DNA: TGTGCCAGCAGCTGGGGCAGAACTTACAATGAGCAGTTCTTC. Filled out from reference TRBV5-8 and TRBJ2-1, the complete variable domain reads EAGVTQSPTHLIKTRGQQATLRCSPISGHTSVYWYQQALGLGLQFLLWYDEGEERNRGNFPPRFSGRQFPNYSSELNVNALELEDSALYLCASSWGRTYNEQFFGPGTRLTVL.

This chain joins TRBV28 and TRBJ1-5; D is perhaps TRBD1 (5 bases). CDR3 length: 15 residues. Germline V gene lookup returns CDR1 MDHEN and CDR2 SYDVKM. The V end lost 6 bases, the J end lost 3 bases, and 15 bases lay between the germline ends. The CDR3 nucleotides read TGTGCCAGCAGCTGGGGCAGGGCCTACAATCAGCCCCAGCATTTT. Translated, it gives CASSWGRAYNQPQHF. The complete variable domain, with remaining parts taken from reference TRBV28 and TRBJ1-5, reads DVKVTQSSRYLVKRTGEKVFLECVQDMDHENMFWYRQDPGLGLRLIYFSYDVKMKEKGDIPEGYSVSREKKERFSLILESASTNQTSMYLCASSWGRAYNQPQHFGDGTRLSIL.

Details on this clone: Other DNA sequences from this sample encode an identical CDR3 as well. The J gene is TRBJ2-5, the V gene TRBV18, with 8 bases that match TRBD1. V dropped 3 bases and J dropped 1; count of bases not matched to a gene: 1. CDR3 length: 14 amino acids. CDR1 is KGHSH, CDR2 LQKENI, per germline. CDR3 amino acids: CASSPQGAQETQYF. CDR3 DNA: TGTGCCAGCTCACCTCAGGGGGCCCAAGAGACCCAGTACTTC.

The CDR3 nucleotides read TGTGCCAGTAGTATCTTCCGGGAGCCCTCCTACGAGCAGTACTTC. This gives the protein CASSIFREPSYEQYF. The V and J genes are TRBV19 and TRBJ2-7, with D perhaps TRBD2 (6 bases). Germline CDR1 is LNHDA and CDR2 is SQIVND (reference sequence). V was shortened by 3 bases and J by 0 bases, with 12 bases between the two germline ends. The CDR3 length is 15 residues.

The rearrangement uses TRBV11-2 and TRBJ1-2, with a weak D call TRBD1 (5 bases). The V end was cut by 7 bases, the J end by 0 bases, with 15 bases between. The CDR3 is 15 residues long. Germline CDR1 reads SGHAT; CDR2 reads FQNNGV. As DNA, the CDR3 is TGTGCCAGCAATCCAGGGTGGGGGGCTAACTATGGCTACACCTTC. As protein: CASNPGWGANYGYTF.

This clone has a handful of counts. The chain employs TRBV5-8 and TRBJ1-2; D is possibly TRBD1 (6 bases). CDR1 SGHTS and CDR2 YDEGEE come from the germline V gene. This CDR3 spans 14 amino acids. Trimming cost V 0 bases and J 3 bases, with 9 bases left between them. CDR3: CASSLAAGDYGYTF. CDR3 DNA: TGTGCCAGCAGCTTGGCCGCAGGGGACTATGGCTACACCTTC. Using reference TRBV5-8 and TRBJ1-2 for the parts outside the CDR3, the full variable domain is EAGVTQSPTHLIKTRGQQATLRCSPISGHTSVYWYQQALGLGLQFLLWYDEGEERNRGNFPPRFSGRQFPNYSSELNVNALELEDSALYLCASSLAAGDYGYTFGSGTRLTVV.

This clone was counted a few times. The chain links TRBV11-3 to TRBJ2-2; the match to TRBD2 covers 7 bases. The germline gives CDR1 SGHNT, CDR2 YENEEA. V shed 1 base, J shed 3 bases, and the junction held 5 bases outside the gene matches. The CDR3 has 16 amino acids. The CDR3 DNA follows: TGTGCCAGCAGCTTAGCGGGCGGGAGTGACACCGGGGAGCTGTTTTTT. Its translation: CASSLAGGSDTGELFF.

In regard to this clone: Distinct nucleotide sequences in the sample also encode this CDR3. The chain's CDR3 is CASSPGETQYF. As DNA, the CDR3 is TGTGCCAGCTCACCAGGGGAGACCCAGTACTTC. The V call is TRBV18, the J call TRBJ2-5; D is unclear. This CDR3 is 11 amino acids long. Germline V CDR1 and CDR2: KGHSH, LQKENI. Trimming pared 2 bases from V and 5 bases from J, leaving 3 bases between.

This clone was found a few times. The V and J genes are TRBV4-1 and TRBJ2-7; TRBD1 agrees at 7 bases. Germline V lookup: CDR1 MGHRA, CDR2 YSYEKL. The CDR3 length is 15 residues. J was trimmed by 9 bases and V by 0 bases; bases with no gene match: 11. Written as DNA, the CDR3 is TGCGCCAGCAGCCAAGATCTAGCCAGGGGGTCGGTGCAGTACTTC. Translating it yields CASSQDLARGSVQYF.

V gene TRBV6-5 combines with J gene TRBJ2-7, with 8 bases matching TRBD1. Germline CDR1 MNHEY, CDR2 SVGAGI. The CDR3 consists of 15 residues. With V trimmed by 5 bases and J by 4 bases, 10 bases remained unmatched. The CDR3 DNA is TGTGCCAGCAGTAACCCTGGGCAGGGGGCTTACGAGCAGTACTTC. Its protein product is CASSNPGQGAYEQYF.

The chain joins TRBV20-1 to TRBJ1-2, with 7 bases lining up with TRBD1. Trimming at V came to 6 bases and at J to 8 bases, leaving 6 bases not matched to a gene. CDR1 DFQATT and CDR2 SNEGSKA come from the germline V gene (reference sequence). The CDR3 contains 11 residues. This chain's CDR3 is CSATTGVGYTF. The CDR3 nucleotides are TGCAGTGCCACCACAGGGGTGGGCTACACCTTC.

For the CDR3, the DNA is TGTGCCAGCAGCCCAGGACCTGGCTACGAGCAGTACTTC. Protein: CASSPGPGYEQYF. V is TRBV7-3 and J is TRBJ2-7, with D uncertain. Germline assignment: CDR1 SGHTA and CDR2 FQGTGA. The V end lost 5 bases, the J end lost 3 bases, and 11 bases lay between the germline ends. The CDR3 runs to 13 residues.

This clone was counted once. This rearrangement joins TRBV6-1 to TRBJ1-1; D uncertain. The germline V gene has CDR1 MNHNS and CDR2 SASEGT. Trimming took off 3 bases at V and 1 base at J, with 12 bases between the two ends. This CDR3 contains 15 residues. DNA for the CDR3: TGTGCCAGCAGTGATGGCCAGTGGCGGAACACTGAAGCTTTCTTT. As protein: CASSDGQWRNTEAFF.

This clone was seen only a few times. Additional DNA sequences in this sample encode the identical CDR3. The chain employs TRBV28 and TRBJ1-1; D is undetermined. CDR3 length equals 14 residues. Looked up from germline, CDR1 is MDHEN and CDR2 is SYDVKM. V was shortened by 2 bases and J by 0 bases, with 7 bases between the two germline ends. This CDR3 reads CASSLEGLNTEAFF. The CDR3 nucleotides are TGTGCCAGCAGTTTAGAAGGGCTGAACACTGAAGCTTTCTTT.

This clone was seen a few times. This chain connects TRBV27 to TRBJ2-3, with D possibly matching TRBD2 (5 bases). The V gene lost 5 bases and the J gene lost 3 bases, with 12 bases spanning the gap. CDR1 is MNHEY and CDR2 is SMNVEV in the germline V gene (reference sequence). This CDR3 comprises 14 residues. CDR3 coding DNA: TGTGCCAGCAGTATCCGACGGGAAACAGATACGCAGTATTTT. It encodes CASSIRRETDTQYF.

The V and J genes are TRBV6-6 and TRBJ2-7; tentative D call: TRBD1 (6 bases). Trimming stripped 4 bases from V and 3 bases from J, with 13 bases between. CDR3 size: 14 residues. The germline V gene encodes CDR1 MNHNY and CDR2 SVGAGI (reference sequence). CDR3: CASSSGTTLYEQYF. The CDR3, as DNA: TGTGCCAGCAGTTCCGGGACAACCCTCTACGAGCAGTACTTC.

The chain joins TRBV14 to TRBJ1-2; D is ambiguous. Germline V gene sequence: CDR1 SGHDN, CDR2 FVKESK. Trimming cost V 4 bases and J 6 bases, with 18 bases left between them. The CDR3 loop spans 15 amino acids. The DNA for the CDR3 is TGTGCCAGCAGCCCCCCGGACGGCGTTCGGAATGGCTACACCTTC. Protein product: CASSPPDGVRNGYTF.

This clone is medium-sized (0.01 to 0.1%). The sample contains more than one DNA sequence encoding this CDR3. CDR3 amino acids: CASSPRGRGNQPQHF. For the CDR3, the DNA is TGTGCCAGCAGCCCCAGGGGGCGCGGCAATCAGCCCCAGCATTTT. The J gene is TRBJ1-5, the V gene TRBV6-5; 8 nucleotides align to TRBD1. The V and J ends lost 6 bases and 2 bases, in that order; junction bases with no gene match: 6. The CDR3 is 15 amino acids. Germline V gene data show CDR1 as MNHEY and CDR2 as SVGAGI.

The rearrangement links TRBV19 to TRBJ1-1; 10 nucleotides line up with TRBD1. The CDR3 runs to 17 residues. Germline values: CDR1 LNHDA, CDR2 SQIVND (reference sequence). V shed 9 bases and J 3 bases; nucleotides not matched to a gene: 16. CDR3 sequence: CASAGQGNFNLDTEAFF. CDR3 coding DNA: TGTGCCAGCGCGGGACAGGGGAATTTTAACTTAGACACTGAAGCTTTCTTT. The complete variable domain, with remaining parts taken from reference TRBV19 and TRBJ1-1, reads DGGITQSPKYLFRKEGQNVTLSCEQNLNHDAMYWYRQDPGQGLRLIYYSQIVNDFQKGDIAEGYSVSREKKESFPLTVTSAQKNPTAFYLCASAGQGNFNLDTEAFFGQGTRLTVV.

V is TRBV7-8 and J is TRBJ2-7; D is tentatively TRBD1 or TRBD2 (5 bases each). This CDR3 region has 13 residues. Germline CDR1 reads SGHVS; CDR2 reads FQNEAQ. The V gene lost 5 bases and the J gene lost 3 bases, with 11 bases spanning the gap. Here the CDR3 DNA reads TGTGCCAGCAGCAACCGGGACGGCTACGAGCAGTACTTC. Protein product: CASSNRDGYEQYF.

The chain uses TRBV10-2 and TRBJ2-3; the match to TRBD2 covers 7 bases. Unmatched junction bases numbered 7, after V lost 7 bases and J lost 0 bases. Germline CDR1 and CDR2: WSHSY and SAAADI. The length of the CDR3 is 15 residues. The CDR3 loop reads CASKFGGGSTDTQYF. CDR3 DNA sequence: TGCGCCAGCAAATTTGGGGGAGGGAGCACAGATACGCAGTATTTT.

The chain links TRBV18 to TRBJ1-2; the D is unclear. CDR1 is KGHSH, CDR2 LQKENI, per germline. The ends were cut back, 5 bases at V and 2 bases at J, with 9 bases in the middle. The CDR3 totals 13 residues. Here the CDR3 DNA reads TGTGCCAGCTCAATAGACGGGAACTATGGCTACACCTTC. This translates into CASSIDGNYGYTF.

The chain carries TRBV15 and TRBJ2-1; perhaps TRBD2 as D (5 bases). The CDR3 is 16 residues long. Germline CDR1 LNHNV, CDR2 YYDKDF (reference sequence). Trimming removed 0 bases at V and 2 bases at J, with 11 bases between. The CDR3 loop is CATSRDERTAYNEQFF. CDR3 DNA sequence: TGTGCCACCAGCAGAGATGAGCGGACCGCCTACAATGAGCAGTTCTTC.

The CDR3 DNA sequence: TGTGCCAGCAGTTGGGAAAACACCGGGGAGCTGTTTTTT. The encoded protein is CASSWENTGELFF. The J gene is TRBJ2-2, the V gene TRBV6-6; D gene ambiguous. From germline, CDR1 is MNHNY and CDR2 SVGAGI (reference sequence). The CDR3 sequence is 13 residues long. Between the trimmed V and J ends, which lost 4 bases and 2 bases, there was a span of 5 bases.

This chain uses TRBV28 with TRBJ2-3; 12 nucleotides align to TRBD2. The germline gives CDR1 MDHEN, CDR2 SYDVKM. The V gene end was trimmed by 4 bases and the J gene end by 7 bases; junction bases not matched to a gene: 3. The CDR3 sequence is 14 residues long. The CDR3 is CASSWTSGDNTQYF. In DNA form, the CDR3 reads TGTGCCAGCAGTTGGACTAGCGGGGACAATACGCAGTATTTT.

In its sample, this clone was seen a few times. The chain recombines TRBV5-1 with TRBJ2-7, with a weak D call TRBD1 (6 bases). V lost 4 bases to trimming and J lost 2 bases, with 13 bases between them. The V gene's germline CDR1 is SGHRS and CDR2 YFSETQ. The CDR3 is made up of 14 amino acids. The CDR3 loop is CASSMTGFAYEQYF. CDR3 coding DNA: TGCGCCAGCAGCATGACAGGTTTCGCCTACGAGCAGTACTTC.

V gene TRBV2 combines with J gene TRBJ2-6, with D possibly being TRBD2 (6 bases). Per the germline V gene, CDR1 is SNHLY and CDR2 is FYNNEI. Trimming took off 6 bases at V and 4 bases at J, with 13 bases between the two ends. The length of the CDR3 is 15 residues. CDR3 sequence reads: CASSPRAGGANVLTF. The CDR3 DNA sequence: TGTGCCAGCAGCCCCAGGGCGGGAGGGGCCAACGTCCTGACTTTC.